Listed below are T cell receptor beta chains from one sample, sequenced in a study of regulatory T cells in long-lasting Graves disease. TCRdb re-called the multiplex PCR reads with MiXCR, one entry per CDR3 protein. Among a few hundred thousand distinct CDR3 sequences listed, 23% were seen once. The source was peripheral blood mononuclear cells (PBMCs), collected when the disease was refractory, from a patient treated with antithyroid drugs. The receptors here all came from a female donor with Graves disease. Each CDR3 is given with its conserved first and last residue. A D gene is named only where the DNA matches it firmly. Not every row has a clone size; where given, it reads once, few, many or a size class.

CASTTGSLFSGANVLTF,TGTGCCAGCACCACCGGGTCTCTATTCTCTGGGGCCAACGTCCTGACTTTC,.,17,.,TRBV27,TRBJ2-6
CASSPRDQPAYNSPLHF,TGTGCCAGCTCACCTAGAGACCAACCTGCCTATAATTCACCCCTCCACTTT,.,17,once,TRBV18,TRBJ1-6
CATSRDLWGQQNQPQHF,TGTGCCACCAGCAGAGACCTTTGGGGACAGCAGAATCAGCCCCAGCATTTT,TRBD1,17,.,TRBV15,TRBJ1-5
CASSARDGYNEQFF,TGTGCCAGCAGCGCCCGGGACGGCTACAATGAGCAGTTCTTC,.,14,few,TRBV11-3,TRBJ2-1
CASSPQGRWEMSGANVLTF,TGTGCCAGCTCACCACAAGGGAGGTGGGAGATGTCTGGGGCCAACGTCCTGACTTTC,.,19,.,TRBV18,TRBJ2-6
CASSLNRDSNTEAFF,TGCGCCAGCAGCTTGAATCGGGACAGTAACACTGAAGCTTTCTTT,TRBD1,15,once,TRBV5-1,TRBJ1-1
CSARVYKGLRETQYF,TGCAGTGCTAGAGTTTATAAGGGGCTGAGGGAGACCCAGTACTTC,.,15,many,TRBV20-1,TRBJ2-5
CSALSRDITGELFF,TGCAGCGCCCTATCGAGAGACATCACCGGGGAGCTGTTTTTT,.,14,.,TRBV29-1,TRBJ2-2
CASSSSGSDQETQYF,TGTGCCAGCAGTTCCAGCGGGAGCGACCAAGAGACCCAGTACTTC,TRBD2,15,many,TRBV2,TRBJ2-5
CACDPNRGLGNTIYF,TGTGCCTGTGACCCCAACAGGGGGCTTGGAAACACCATATATTTT,TRBD1,15,.,TRBV30,TRBJ1-3
CASSQEQGQYNSPLHF,TGTGCCAGCAGCCAGGAACAGGGCCAATATAATTCACCCCTCCACTTT,.,16,few,TRBV5-6,TRBJ1-6
CAISATGKAYEQYF,TGTGCCATCAGTGCGACAGGGAAAGCCTACGAGCAGTACTTC,TRBD1,14,.,TRBV10-3,TRBJ2-7